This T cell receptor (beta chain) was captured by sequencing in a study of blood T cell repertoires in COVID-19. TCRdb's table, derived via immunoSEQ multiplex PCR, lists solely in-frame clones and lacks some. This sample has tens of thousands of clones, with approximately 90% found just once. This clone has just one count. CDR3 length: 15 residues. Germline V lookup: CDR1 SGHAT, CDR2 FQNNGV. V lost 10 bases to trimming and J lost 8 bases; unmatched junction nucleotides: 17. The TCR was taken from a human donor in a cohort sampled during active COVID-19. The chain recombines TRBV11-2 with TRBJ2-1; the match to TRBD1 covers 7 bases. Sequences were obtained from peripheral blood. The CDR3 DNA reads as TGTGCCACGTCCCGCAGGGGGTCATCTCAGCATGAGCAGTTCTTC. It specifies CATSRRGSSQHEQFF.